This TCR beta chain originates from a study of control samples from healthy donors and cancer patients. The protocol was immunoSEQ multiplex PCR, while the TCRdb copy is restricted to in-frame clones and leaves out a portion. This table holds 150,000 to 200,000 clones, roughly nine tenths found once. Germline lookup yields CDR1 SGDLS and CDR2 YYNGEE. This CDR3 contains 16 residues. Trimming cost V 2 bases and J 1 base; bases outside gene matches: 4. This sequence originates from a man aged 25-45 years in good health. The specimen was blood. V is TRBV9 and J is TRBJ2-3, with 10 bases fitting TRBD2. The CDR3 loop is CASSVGTSEGTDTQYF. The CDR3 region has the DNA TGTGCCAGCAGCGTTGGGACTAGCGAGGGCACAGATACGCAGTATTTT.